Below, one T cell receptor beta chain is given with its context. Its antigen remains unidentified. The sample is drawn from a study of graft-versus-host responses after intestinal transplantation. Study at large: As for transplant type, recipients had multivisceral, liver-intestinal, or isolated intestinal grafts. The study gave all recipients anti-thymocyte globulin induction, then tacrolimus and steroids for roughly 3 years.

Germline assignment: CDR1 MDHEN and CDR2 SYDVKM. Trimming cost V 5 bases and J 6 bases; bases outside gene matches: 8. The CDR3 extends over 15 amino acids. Libraries were prepared by immunoSEQ multiplex PCR; TCRdb keeps only in-frame clonotypes and omits some of them. The sample yields approximately 90,000 clones, roughly 85% seen once. Whole-study results and caveats: GvH clones appeared in recipient marrow, some first in ileum or blood. Early after transplant, HvG clones declined as circulating GvH clones peaked.

Sample: unstimulated CD4+ T cells sorted from spleen or lymph node cells, taken before intestinal transplant. The chain couples TRBV28 to TRBJ1-5; 9 nucleotides align to TRBD1. The TCR was taken from a human donor who received an intestinal transplant. The CDR3 DNA is TGTGCCAGCAGTCCAGGACAGGGGTACGGTCAGCCCCAGCATTTT. Protein sequence: CASSPGQGYGQPQHF.